A single sample is the source of the 26 T cell receptor beta chains below, sequenced in a study of shared clonotypes between healthy human individuals. The data were produced by immunoSEQ multiplex PCR, yet TCRdb's version contains in-frame clones alone and is incomplete. The table lists over a million clones, about 96% of them singletons. The sequenced sample consisted of naive CD4+ T cells sorted from blood. The subset is: CD45RA+ positively selected. These receptors were taken from a man aged 25-45 years in good health.

This chain connects TRBV11-2 to TRBJ2-1; perhaps D is TRBD1 or TRBD2 (5 bases each). The CDR3 totals 18 residues. V lost 5 bases and J lost 5, with 25 bases in between. Germline V gives CDR1 SGHAT, CDR2 FQNNGV. The CDR3 here is CASSLQPTRGAGNNEQFF. The CDR3 DNA follows: TGTGCCAGCAGCCTCCAGCCTACTAGGGGCGCTGGAAACAATGAGCAGTTCTTC.

The J gene is TRBJ2-1, the V gene TRBV9, with D perhaps given as TRBD1 or TRBD2 (6 bases each). Germline CDR1 and CDR2: SGDLS and YYNGEE. V lost 6 bases, J lost 7 bases, and 26 bases lay in between. The CDR3 spans 17 residues. The CDR3 spells CASTREGGTRSWNEQFF. In DNA form, the CDR3 reads TGTGCCAGCACCAGAGAGGGGGGCACTCGATCGTGGAATGAGCAGTTCTTC.

About this clone itself: The sample holds other DNA sequences that translate to the same CDR3. This rearrangement joins TRBV5-1 to TRBJ1-5; a weak D match, TRBD1 (6 bases). CDR1 is SGHRS, CDR2 YFSETQ, per germline. This CDR3 spans 14 amino acids. Trimming stripped 0 bases from V and 4 bases from J, with 8 bases between. CDR3 sequence reads: CASSLGDRNQPQHF. The CDR3 nucleotides are TGCGCCAGCAGCTTGGGAGACAGGAATCAGCCCCAGCATTTT.

In this sample, this clone turned up a few times. The chain employs TRBV28 and TRBJ2-7; 9 bases agree with TRBD1. Germline trimming cut 4 bases from V and 5 bases from J; bases unmatched to any gene: 0. This CDR3 is 12 amino acids long. Germline values: CDR1 MDHEN, CDR2 SYDVKM. The CDR3 DNA follows: TGTGCCAGCAGTTGGGACAGGGACGAGCAGTACTTC. It encodes CASSWDRDEQYF.

This clone was recorded once. The chain joins TRBV5-4 to TRBJ2-7; unclear D gene. The CDR3 consists of 13 residues. Germline V gene sequence: CDR1 SGHNT, CDR2 YYREEE (reference sequence). V was shortened by 2 bases and J by 5 bases, with 11 bases between the two germline ends. CDR3 residues: CASSLARAHEQYF. DNA of the CDR3: TGTGCCAGCAGCTTAGCCCGGGCCCACGAGCAGTACTTC.

V gene TRBV5-6 combines with J gene TRBJ1-1; D is possibly TRBD1 (6 bases). The ends were cut back, 1 base at V and 4 bases at J, with 11 bases in the middle. This CDR3 has 14 amino acids. CDR1 SGHDT and CDR2 YYEEEE come from the germline V gene. The CDR3 bases are TGTGCCAGCAGCTTGCCAGGGGCGAGCACTGAAGCTTTCTTT. Residues: CASSLPGASTEAFF. The full variable domain, with the rest looked up from reference TRBV5-6 and TRBJ1-1, is DAGVTQSPTHLIKTRGQQVTLRCSPKSGHDTVSWYQQALGQGPQFIFQYYEEEERQRGNFPDRFSGHQFPNYSSELNVNALLLGDSALYLCASSLPGASTEAFFGQGTRLTVV.

V gene TRBV5-6 combines with J gene TRBJ2-5; D perhaps matches TRBD1 (6 bases). The CDR3 is made up of 14 amino acids. The germline V and J ends were trimmed by 0 bases and 3 bases, with 9 bases remaining between them. CDR1 is SGHDT and CDR2 is YYEEEE in the germline V gene. The CDR3, as DNA: TGTGCCAGCAGCTTGGAGGACAGAAAAGAGACCCAGTACTTC. Translation gives CASSLEDRKETQYF.

The chain links TRBV10-3 to TRBJ1-1; perhaps TRBD1 as D (6 bases). The CDR3 is 15 residues long. The V gene's germline CDR1 is ENHRY and CDR2 SYGVKD. V shed 9 bases and J shed 0 bases, with 17 bases lying between them. CDR3 bases: TGTGCCATTTGGGACCCGGGACACCTGAACACTGAAGCTTTCTTT. Translation gives CAIWDPGHLNTEAFF.

The chain uses TRBV9 and TRBJ2-3; TRBD2 might be the D (5 bases). The CDR3 has 15 amino acids. The germline gives CDR1 SGDLS, CDR2 YYNGEE. Trimming left V 4 bases short and J 6 bases short, with 18 bases between. In DNA form, the CDR3 reads TGTGCCAGCAGCCCTCGGACGGACTCTCTGGATACGCAGTATTTT. The encoded protein is CASSPRTDSLDTQYF.

This clone was found once. The chain is built from TRBV7-2 and TRBJ2-1; no clear D gene. The germline gives CDR1 SGHTA, CDR2 FQGNSA. The ends were cut back, 2 bases at V and 7 bases at J, with 12 bases in the middle. The CDR3 spans 14 residues. CDR3 in DNA: TGTGCCAGCAGCTTATTTCGAGAGACTAATGAGCAGTTCTTC. Translation gives CASSLFRETNEQFF.

This chain uses TRBV5-8 with TRBJ2-7; maybe TRBD1 (6 bases). The length of the CDR3 is 12 residues. Germline V lookup: CDR1 SGHTS, CDR2 YDEGEE. The CDR3 region is CASSQVRQELHV. In DNA, the CDR3 is TGTGCCAGCAGCCAGGTGAGACAGGAGCTGCACGTC.

This clone was counted a single time. V gene TRBV18 combines with J gene TRBJ2-2; possible D gene TRBD1, 6 bases. V dropped 6 bases and J dropped 4 bases, with 18 bases sitting between them. The CDR3 has 16 residues. Germline V gives CDR1 KGHSH, CDR2 LQKENI. In nucleotides, the CDR3 is TGTGCCAGCTCGCCCGACAGGCCCCCCAGCACCGGGGAGCTGTTTTTT. Protein: CASSPDRPPSTGELFF.

This sequence joins TRBV5-1 and TRBJ2-1, with a weak D call TRBD2 (5 bases). This CDR3 comprises 15 residues. The germline V and J ends were trimmed by 0 bases and 4 bases, with 11 bases remaining between them. CDR1 SGHRS and CDR2 YFSETQ come from the germline V gene. The CDR3 region is CASSLVAGYYNEQFF. In DNA form, the CDR3 reads TGCGCCAGCAGCTTGGTGGCGGGTTATTACAATGAGCAGTTCTTC.

The V gene is TRBV19, the J gene TRBJ2-7; 11 bases map to TRBD2. V was pared by 7 bases and J by 2 bases, with 7 bases of the junction left unmatched. The CDR3 consists of 15 residues. Germline loops: CDR1 LNHDA, CDR2 SQIVND (reference sequence). This CDR3 reads CASMPGLAGTYEQYF. CDR3 coding DNA: TGTGCCAGTATGCCAGGACTAGCGGGTACCTACGAGCAGTACTTC.

This chain links TRBV28 with TRBJ1-2; no clear D gene. V lost 3 bases, J lost 4 bases, and 9 bases lay in between. The CDR3 consists of 13 residues. Germline V gene sequence: CDR1 MDHEN, CDR2 SYDVKM. In nucleotides, the CDR3 is TGTGCCAGCAGTTTGTGGCAAAGCTATGGCTACACCTTC. Its protein is CASSLWQSYGYTF.

CDR3 bases: TGCGCCAGCAGCTTGGACAGGCCCGCGAACACCGGGGAGCTGTTTTTT. This codes for CASSLDRPANTGELFF. The V call is TRBV5-1, the J call TRBJ2-2; weak D call: TRBD1 (5 bases). V lost 0 bases, J lost 0 bases, and 9 bases lay in between. The CDR3 has 16 residues. From germline, CDR1 is SGHRS and CDR2 YFSETQ.

The CDR3 bases are TGTGCCAGCAGCTCCCGAGGGGCAGGGTACACTGAAGCTTTCTTT. It translates to CASSSRGAGYTEAFF. The rearrangement joins TRBV27 to TRBJ1-1, with D tentatively TRBD1 (5 bases). The V end was cut by 6 bases, the J end by 3 bases, with 17 bases between. CDR3 length: 15 amino acids. Germline V gene data show CDR1 as MNHEY and CDR2 as SMNVEV (reference sequence).

About this clone itself: Other DNA sequences in the sample encode the same CDR3. The chain carries TRBV5-1 and TRBJ2-7; either TRBD1 or TRBD2 may fit D (5 bases each). From germline, CDR1 is SGHRS and CDR2 YFSETQ. The V and J ends lost 5 bases and 4 bases respectively, with 7 bases between them. The CDR3 sequence is 11 residues long. The CDR3 DNA sequence: TGCGCCAGCAGTTGGGGGTACGAGCAGTACTTC. Protein: CASSWGYEQYF.

V and J are TRBV25-1 and TRBJ2-3; 8 bases align to TRBD1. The CDR3 runs to 16 residues. Unmatched junction bases numbered 11, after V lost 5 bases and J lost 4 bases. Germline assignment: CDR1 MGHDK and CDR2 SYGVNS. The CDR3 reads CASSNRQGLAADTQYF. DNA for the CDR3: TGTGCCAGCAGTAATCGACAGGGGCTGGCGGCAGATACGCAGTATTTT.

The gene calls are TRBV6-5 and TRBJ2-2; D is possibly TRBD1 (6 bases). CDR1 and CDR2 from the germline V gene are MNHEY and SVGAGI. There are 15 residues in the CDR3. Deletions cut 2 bases from V and 5 bases from J, with 12 bases between. CDR3 region: CASSYPNTGTGELFF. DNA of the CDR3: TGTGCCAGCAGTTACCCTAATACAGGGACCGGGGAGCTGTTTTTT.

J is TRBJ1-3 and V is TRBV11-2; tentatively, D is TRBD1 (5 bases). Germline V gives CDR1 SGHAT, CDR2 FQNNGV. Trimming stripped 2 bases from V and 0 bases from J, with 11 bases between. The CDR3 runs 16 residues. This chain's CDR3 is CASSLMTAHSGNTIYF. The DNA of the CDR3 is TGTGCCAGCAGCTTAATGACAGCACACTCTGGAAACACCATATATTTT.

This chain connects TRBV4-3 to TRBJ2-7, with TRBD1 matching over 10 bases. The CDR3 runs to 13 residues. The J segment lost 6 bases and the V segment lost 6 bases, leaving 5 bases of the junction unmatched. Germline V lookup: CDR1 LGHNA, CDR2 YSLEER. CDR3 sequence: CASSPGQGFEQYF. The CDR3 DNA sequence: TGCGCCAGCAGTCCGGGACAGGGGTTCGAGCAGTACTTC.

The chain uses TRBV27 and TRBJ2-1, with 11 positions matching TRBD2. Germline V gene data show CDR1 as MNHEY and CDR2 as SMNVEV (reference sequence). The CDR3 has 16 residues. Germline trimming cut 4 bases from V and 1 base from J; bases unmatched to any gene: 3. DNA of the CDR3: TGTGCCAGCAGTTCGGGACTAGCGGCTTCCTACAATGAGCAGTTCTTC. Encoded protein: CASSSGLAASYNEQFF.

The chain combines TRBV4-1 with TRBJ2-1, with D possibly being TRBD1 or TRBD2 (5 bases each). This CDR3 contains 15 residues. The V and J ends lost 1 base and 8 bases respectively, with 15 bases between them. The germline gives CDR1 MGHRA, CDR2 YSYEKL. The CDR3 DNA sequence: TGCGCCAGCAGCCAAGCCGGGACCCCCAGCGATGAGCAGTTCTTC. Protein product: CASSQAGTPSDEQFF.

This clone appeared a single time. This sequence joins TRBV28 and TRBJ2-7, with D uncertain. The CDR3 length is 12 residues. Germline V lookup: CDR1 MDHEN, CDR2 SYDVKM. V lost 6 bases and J lost 8, with 14 bases in between. The CDR3 protein is CASRPMYNQQYF. CDR3 nucleotides: TGTGCCAGCAGACCCATGTACAACCAGCAGTACTTC.

This clone was detected once. V usage is TRBV9 and J usage is TRBJ2-5; 11 bases are a match to TRBD2. The CDR3 consists of 14 residues. CDR1 is SGDLS and CDR2 is YYNGEE in the germline V gene. The ends lost 4 bases at V and 5 bases at J; junction bases unmatched: 4. For the CDR3, the DNA is TGTGCCAGCAGCACGAGGACTAGCGGGGAGACCCAGTACTTC. It specifies CASSTRTSGETQYF.